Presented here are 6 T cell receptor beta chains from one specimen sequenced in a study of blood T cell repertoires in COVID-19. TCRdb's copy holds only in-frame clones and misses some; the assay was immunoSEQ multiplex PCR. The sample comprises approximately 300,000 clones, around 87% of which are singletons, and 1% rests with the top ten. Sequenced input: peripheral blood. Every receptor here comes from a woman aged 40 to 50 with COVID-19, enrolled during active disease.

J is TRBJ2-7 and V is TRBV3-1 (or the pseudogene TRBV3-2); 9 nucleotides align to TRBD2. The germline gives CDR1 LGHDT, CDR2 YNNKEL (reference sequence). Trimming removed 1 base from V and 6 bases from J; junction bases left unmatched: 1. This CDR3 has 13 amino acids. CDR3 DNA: TGTGCCAGCAGCCAAGTGCGGGAGGGCGAGCAGTACTTC. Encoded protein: CASSQVREGEQYF.

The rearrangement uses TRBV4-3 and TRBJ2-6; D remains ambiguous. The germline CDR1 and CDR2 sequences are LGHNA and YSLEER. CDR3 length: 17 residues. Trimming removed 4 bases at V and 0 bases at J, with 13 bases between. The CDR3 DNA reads TGCGCCAGCAGCCCTCACACATCCTCCTCTGGGGCCAACGTCCTGACTTTC. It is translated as CASSPHTSSSGANVLTF.

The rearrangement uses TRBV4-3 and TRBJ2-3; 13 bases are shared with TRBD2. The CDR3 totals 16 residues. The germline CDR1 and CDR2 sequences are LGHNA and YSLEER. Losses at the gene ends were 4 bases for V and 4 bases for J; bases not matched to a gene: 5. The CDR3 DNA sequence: TGCGCCAGCAGCCCGGGGACTAGCGGGATTCCAGATACGCAGTATTTT. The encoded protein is CASSPGTSGIPDTQYF.

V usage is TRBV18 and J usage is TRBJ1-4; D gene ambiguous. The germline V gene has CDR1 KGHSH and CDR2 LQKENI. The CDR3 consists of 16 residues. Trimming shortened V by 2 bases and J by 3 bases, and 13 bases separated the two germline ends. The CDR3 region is CASSPGPGAPNEKLFF. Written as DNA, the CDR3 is TGTGCCAGCTCACCAGGTCCAGGCGCTCCTAATGAAAAACTGTTTTTT.

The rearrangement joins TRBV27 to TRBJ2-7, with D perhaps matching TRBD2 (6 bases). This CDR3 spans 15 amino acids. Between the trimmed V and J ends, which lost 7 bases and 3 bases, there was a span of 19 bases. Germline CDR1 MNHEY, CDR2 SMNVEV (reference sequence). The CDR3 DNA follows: TGTGCCAGCACCCTTGGGCAGGGAGGACTCTACGAGCAGTACTTC. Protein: CASTLGQGGLYEQYF.

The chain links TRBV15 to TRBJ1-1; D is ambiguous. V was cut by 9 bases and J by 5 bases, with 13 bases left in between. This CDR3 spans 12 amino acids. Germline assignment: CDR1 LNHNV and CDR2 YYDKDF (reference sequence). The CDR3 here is CATRQAGTEAFF. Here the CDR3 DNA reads TGTGCCACAAGACAAGCGGGGACTGAAGCTTTCTTT.